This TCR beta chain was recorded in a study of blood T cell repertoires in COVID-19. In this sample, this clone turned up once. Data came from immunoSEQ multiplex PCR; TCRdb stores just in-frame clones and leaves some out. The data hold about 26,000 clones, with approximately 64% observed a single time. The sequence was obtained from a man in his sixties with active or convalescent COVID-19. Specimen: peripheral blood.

The CDR3 DNA is TGCAGCGTAGCCCCGGGAGGCAATCAGCCCCAGCATTTT. This codes for CSVAPGGNQPQHF. The rearrangement links TRBV29-1 to TRBJ1-5; no reliable D call. The CDR3 runs to 13 residues. V lost 6 bases, J lost 2 bases, and 11 bases lay in between. Germline V CDR1 and CDR2: SQVTM, ANQGSEA.